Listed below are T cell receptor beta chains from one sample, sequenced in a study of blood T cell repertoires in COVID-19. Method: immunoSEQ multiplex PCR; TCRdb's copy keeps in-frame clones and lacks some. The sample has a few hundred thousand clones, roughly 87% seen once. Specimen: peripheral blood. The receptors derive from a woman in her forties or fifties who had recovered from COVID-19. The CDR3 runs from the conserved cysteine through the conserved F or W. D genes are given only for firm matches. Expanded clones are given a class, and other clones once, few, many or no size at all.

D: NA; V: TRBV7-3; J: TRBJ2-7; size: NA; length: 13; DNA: TGTGCCAGCAGCTCCCTGGACTCTTACGAGCAGTACTTC; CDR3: CASSSLDSYEQYF
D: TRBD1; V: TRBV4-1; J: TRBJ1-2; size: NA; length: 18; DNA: TGCGCCAGCAGCCCTCTTATCCGGGACAGGGGGCCAGAGGCGGGCTACACCTTC; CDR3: CASSPLIRDRGPEAGYTF
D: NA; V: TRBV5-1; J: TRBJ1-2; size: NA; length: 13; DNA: TGCGCCAGCAGCTTGGAAGCAGGGTATGGCTACACCTTC; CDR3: CASSLEAGYGYTF
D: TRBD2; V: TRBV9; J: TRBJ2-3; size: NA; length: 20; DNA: TGTGCCAGCAGCGTAGCTACACTAGCGGGAGGCTTTCTTAGCACAGATACGCAGTATTTT; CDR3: CASSVATLAGGFLSTDTQYF
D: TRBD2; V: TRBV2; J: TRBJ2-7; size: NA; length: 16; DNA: TGTGCCAGCAGGCGTAGTTGGGGGACTAGCGCCTACGAGCAGTACTTC; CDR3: CASRRSWGTSAYEQYF
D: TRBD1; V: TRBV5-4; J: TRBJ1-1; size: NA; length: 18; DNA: TGTGCCAGCAGCTTGACTCCCCTTATGGGACAGGGGGCGACTGAAGCTTTCTTT; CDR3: CASSLTPLMGQGATEAFF
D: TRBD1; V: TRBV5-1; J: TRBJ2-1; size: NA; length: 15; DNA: TGCGCCAGCAGCCATACAGGGGTTTCCTACAATGAGCAGTTCTTC; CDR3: CASSHTGVSYNEQFF
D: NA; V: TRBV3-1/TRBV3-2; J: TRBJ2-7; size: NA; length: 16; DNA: TGTGCCAGCAGCCAAGATCTGCAAGCGGCCACCTACGAGCAGTACTTC; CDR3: CASSQDLQAATYEQYF
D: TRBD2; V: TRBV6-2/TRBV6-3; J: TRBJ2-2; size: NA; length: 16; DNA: TGTGCCAGCAGTTACTCGACTAGCGGTCGCACCGGGGAGCTGTTTTTT; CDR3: CASSYSTSGRTGELFF
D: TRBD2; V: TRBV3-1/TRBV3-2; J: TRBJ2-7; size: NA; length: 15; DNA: TGTGCCAGCAGCCTAAGGGGCAGCGGGGGCTACGAGCAGTACTTC; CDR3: CASSLRGSGGYEQYF
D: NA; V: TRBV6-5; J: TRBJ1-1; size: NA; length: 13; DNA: TGTGCCAGCAATGGCTTATGGAACACTGAAGCTTTCTTT; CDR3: CASNGLWNTEAFF
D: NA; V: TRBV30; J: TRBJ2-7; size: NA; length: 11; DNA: TGTGCCTGGAAAGGGGCGTACGAGCAGTACTTC; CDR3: CAWKGAYEQYF
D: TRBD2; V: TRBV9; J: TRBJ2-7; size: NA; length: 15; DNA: TGTGCCAGCAGCGGGGGACTAGCGGGAGTATACGAGCAGTACTTC; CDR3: CASSGGLAGVYEQYF
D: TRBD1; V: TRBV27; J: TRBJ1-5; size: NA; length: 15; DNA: TGTGCCAGCAGCCGCGAGGGACAGGTAAATCAGCCCCAGCATTTT; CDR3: CASSREGQVNQPQHF
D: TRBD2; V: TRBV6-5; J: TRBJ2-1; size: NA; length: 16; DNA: TGTGCCAGCAGTTCCCCCTCTAGCGGGAGGTACAATGAGCAGTTCTTC; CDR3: CASSSPSSGRYNEQFF
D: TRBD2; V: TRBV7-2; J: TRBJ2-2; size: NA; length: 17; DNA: TGTGCCAGCAGCTTAGGGGTGCTAGCGGGGAACACCGGGGAGCTGTTTTTT; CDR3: CASSLGVLAGNTGELFF
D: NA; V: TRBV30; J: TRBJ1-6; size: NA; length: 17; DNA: TGTGCCTCCACAAGGACAGCCGCATCTTTCTATAATTCACCCCTCCACTTT; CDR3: CASTRTAASFYNSPLHF
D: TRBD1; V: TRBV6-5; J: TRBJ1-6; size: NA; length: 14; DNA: TGTGCCAGCAGTAACAGGGGGCGCGGTTCACCCCTCCACTTT; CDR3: CASSNRGRGSPLHF
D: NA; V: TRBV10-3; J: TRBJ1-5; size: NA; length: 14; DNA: TGTGCCATCAGTGCGGCAGGGGTCGATCAGCCCCAGCATTTT; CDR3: CAISAAGVDQPQHF
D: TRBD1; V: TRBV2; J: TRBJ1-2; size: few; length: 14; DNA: TGTGCCAGCAGCCGGGACAGTGCTAACTATGGCTACACCTTC; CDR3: CASSRDSANYGYTF
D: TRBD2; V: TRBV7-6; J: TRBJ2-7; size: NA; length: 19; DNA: TGTGCCAGCAGCTTAAGTGCAGCCGGGACTAGCGGGACCCCCTACGAGCAGTACTTC; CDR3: CASSLSAAGTSGTPYEQYF
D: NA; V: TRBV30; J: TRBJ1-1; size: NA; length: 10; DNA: TGTGCCGGGAGCCTGAGTGAAGCTTTCTTT; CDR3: CAGSLSEAFF
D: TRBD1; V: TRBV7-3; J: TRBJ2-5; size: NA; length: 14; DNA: TGTGCCAGCAGCTCGGGACAGGGGGCGGAGGTCCAGTACTTC; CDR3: CASSSGQGAEVQYF
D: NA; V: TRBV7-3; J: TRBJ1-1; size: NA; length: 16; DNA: TGTGCCAGCAGCTTAAAGCCCCCGGGGATGAACACTGAAGCTTTCTTT; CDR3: CASSLKPPGMNTEAFF
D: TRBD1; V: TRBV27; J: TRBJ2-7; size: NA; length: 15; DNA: TGTGCCAGCAGCCCCTCGGGACAGACCTCTACAAAGCAGTACTTC; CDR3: CASSPSGQTSTKQYF
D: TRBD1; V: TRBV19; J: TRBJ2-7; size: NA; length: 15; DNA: TGTGCCAGTAGTATAGGCCGGGACAGGCTTCATCAGCAGTACTTC; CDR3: CASSIGRDRLHQQYF